A single sample is the source of the 27 T cell receptor beta chains below, sequenced in a study of T cell changes during pregnancy in multiple sclerosis. Here immunoSEQ multiplex PCR was the method, and the copy in TCRdb shows in-frame clones only, minus some. The sample contains about 40,000 clones, about 93% of which appear only once. Sequenced here: CD4+ T cells from peripheral blood mononuclear cells, sampled in the third trimester of pregnancy. The receptors were sampled from a female donor with multiple sclerosis, enrolled in a pregnancy study.

V is TRBV30 and J is TRBJ1-3; weak D call: TRBD1 (5 bases). With 4 bases removed from V and 0 bases from J, the gap between germline ends came to 7 bases. The CDR3 sequence is 13 residues long. Germline CDR1 GTSNPN, CDR2 SVGIG (reference sequence). The CDR3: CAWKGDSGNTIYF. The CDR3 nucleotides read TGTGCCTGGAAAGGGGACTCTGGAAACACCATATATTTT. The complete variable domain, with remaining parts taken from reference TRBV30 and TRBJ1-3, reads SQTIHQWPATLVQPVGSPLSLECTVEGTSNPNLYWYRQAAGRGLQLLFYSVGIGQISSEVPQNLSASRPQDRQFILSSKKLLLSDSGFYLCAWKGDSGNTIYFGEGSWLTVV.

This chain joins TRBV10-3 and TRBJ1-2; TRBD1 might be the D (6 bases). The CDR3 runs 14 residues. V dropped 5 bases and J dropped 2 bases, with 12 bases sitting between them. Germline loops: CDR1 ENHRY, CDR2 SYGVKD. In nucleotides, the CDR3 is TGTGCCATCAGTCCGGGGGGCAGGAACTATGGCTACACCTTC. As protein: CAISPGGRNYGYTF.

This clone was counted between two and nine times. The chain recombines TRBV4-2 with TRBJ1-1; tentative D call: TRBD1 (5 bases). The length of the CDR3 is 15 residues. Germline values: CDR1 LGHNA, CDR2 YNFKEQ. Trimming removed 4 bases from V and 4 bases from J, with 16 bases in between. CDR3 nucleotide sequence: TGTGCCAGCAGCCCCCGGACGGGGAGGGGCACTGAAGCTTTCTTT. Encoded protein: CASSPRTGRGTEAFF.

CDR3 DNA sequence: TGTGCCAGCAGCCCGGGGACAGGGAAGGGAACTAATGAAAAACTGTTTTTT. It encodes CASSPGTGKGTNEKLFF. V gene TRBV7-9 combines with J gene TRBJ1-4, with TRBD1 matching 9 bases. Germline-derived CDR1 and CDR2 are SEHNR and FQNEAQ (reference sequence). Trimming removed 5 bases from V and 1 base from J; junction bases left unmatched: 8. CDR3 length: 17 amino acids.

This clone has a single count. The chain combines TRBV7-8 with TRBJ1-5; tentative D call: TRBD1 (5 bases). The CDR3 is 16 residues long. Germline V CDR1 and CDR2: SGHVS, FQNEAQ. The V and J ends lost 4 bases and 3 bases respectively, with 16 bases between them. The CDR3 spells CASSSKRQNNNQPQHF. In DNA form, the CDR3 reads TGTGCCAGCAGCTCAAAAAGACAGAACAACAATCAGCCCCAGCATTTT.

V and J are TRBV5-1 and TRBJ1-1, with D possibly TRBD1 on 6 matching bases. Trimming took off 4 bases at V and 1 base at J, with 11 bases between the two ends. The CDR3 has 14 residues. Germline assignment: CDR1 SGHRS and CDR2 YFSETQ. The DNA for the CDR3 is TGCGCCAGCAGCCTCCAAGGGGGGAACACTGAAGCTTTCTTT. It encodes CASSLQGGNTEAFF. Full variable domain (missing parts from reference TRBV5-1 and TRBJ1-1): KAGVTQTPRYLIKTRGQQVTLSCSPISGHRSVSWYQQTPGQGLQFLFEYFSETQRNKGNFPGRFSGRQFSNSRSEMNVSTLELGDSALYLCASSLQGGNTEAFFGQGTRLTVV.

The chain couples TRBV7-2 to TRBJ1-6; unclear D gene. From germline, CDR1 is SGHTA and CDR2 FQGNSA. V was trimmed by 3 bases and J by 8 bases, leaving 14 bases between them. This CDR3 comprises 15 residues. The chain's CDR3 is CASSLRQPADSPLHF. CDR3 DNA: TGTGCCAGCAGCTTGCGGCAGCCGGCAGATTCACCCCTCCACTTT.

This chain joins TRBV19 and TRBJ2-5; TRBD2 matches 8 bases. The CDR3 extends over 14 amino acids. Unmatched junction bases numbered 3, after V lost 4 bases and J lost 2 bases. Germline V lookup: CDR1 LNHDA, CDR2 SQIVND (reference sequence). Written as DNA, the CDR3 is TGTGCCAGTAGTAATCGGGGGGGGCAAGAGACCCAGTACTTC. Translation gives CASSNRGGQETQYF.

This clone was picked up a small number of times. V is TRBV5-1 and J is TRBJ2-5, with D possibly being TRBD2 (6 bases). V was cut by 0 bases and J by 9 bases, with 18 bases left in between. The CDR3 loop spans 15 amino acids. Germline assignment: CDR1 SGHRS and CDR2 YFSETQ. CDR3 loop: CASSLAGGEVASQYF. Here the CDR3 DNA reads TGCGCCAGCAGCTTGGCCGGAGGGGAGGTAGCGTCCCAGTACTTC.

By share of the sample, this clone is medium-sized. DNA for the CDR3: TGTGCCAGTAGTATTGGGGGGAATGGCACCGGGGAGCTGTTTTTT. Translated, it gives CASSIGGNGTGELFF. The chain carries TRBV19 and TRBJ2-2, with D possibly being TRBD2 (6 bases). Germline CDR1 LNHDA, CDR2 SQIVND (reference sequence). The CDR3 contains 15 residues. V lost 3 bases, J lost 4 bases, and 12 bases lay in between.

The chain couples TRBV29-1 to TRBJ1-2; D remains unclear. Trimming cost V 5 bases and J 3 bases, with 4 bases left between them. This CDR3 contains 10 residues. Germline assignment: CDR1 SQVTM and CDR2 ANQGSEA. CDR3: CSVFDYGYTF. The CDR3 DNA sequence: TGCAGCGTTTTCGACTATGGCTACACCTTC.

The rearrangement joins TRBV7-6 to TRBJ2-3; unclear D gene. Between the trimmed V and J ends, which lost 5 bases and 1 base, there was a span of 7 bases. Germline CDR1 is SGHVS and CDR2 is FNYEAQ. The CDR3 has 13 residues. The CDR3 DNA follows: TGTGCCAGCAGCACACCCGGCACAGATACGCAGTATTTT. Protein product: CASSTPGTDTQYF. The full variable domain, rest sourced from reference TRBV7-6 and TRBJ2-3, is GAGVSQSPRYKVTKRGQDVALRCDPISGHVSLYWYRQALGQGPEFLTYFNYEAQQDKSGLPNDRFSAERPEGSISTLTIQRTEQRDSAMYRCASSTPGTDTQYFGPGTRLTVL.

This sequence joins TRBV9 and TRBJ1-1, with 7 bases lining up with TRBD1. The CDR3 has 14 amino acids. Looked up from germline, CDR1 is SGDLS and CDR2 is YYNGEE. The V gene end was trimmed by 7 bases and the J gene end by 4 bases; junction bases not matched to a gene: 10. The CDR3: CASGRGTDLTEAFF. For the CDR3, the DNA is TGTGCCAGCGGACGAGGGACAGACCTCACTGAAGCTTTCTTT.

The chain carries TRBV28 and TRBJ1-1, with D possibly being TRBD1 (6 bases). This CDR3 spans 13 amino acids. The ends were cut back, 5 bases at V and 6 bases at J, with 13 bases in the middle. Germline-derived CDR1 and CDR2 are MDHEN and SYDVKM. The CDR3 nucleotides are TGTGCCAGCAGTGATGACAGGTTCTCTGAAGCTTTCTTT. Protein sequence: CASSDDRFSEAFF.

The gene calls are TRBV19 and TRBJ2-1; possible D gene TRBD2, 6 bases. V was clipped by 4 bases and J by 6 bases, with 13 bases between them. Looked up from germline, CDR1 is LNHDA and CDR2 is SQIVND (reference sequence). The CDR3 is 14 amino acids. This chain's CDR3 is CASSTGLPVNEQFF. The CDR3 bases are TGTGCCAGTAGTACGGGACTCCCTGTCAATGAGCAGTTCTTC.

This clone has a single count. The rearrangement links TRBV2 to TRBJ1-4; no reliable D call. Germline V gives CDR1 SNHLY, CDR2 FYNNEI. V gave up 6 bases and J gave up 6 bases, with 5 bases separating them. The CDR3 runs 11 residues. The CDR3 here is CASRIDEKLFF. The CDR3 bases are TGTGCCAGCAGAATAGATGAAAAACTGTTTTTT. Variable domain in full (rest from reference TRBV2 and TRBJ1-4): EPEVTQTPSHQVTQMGQEVILRCVPISNHLYFYWYRQILGQKVEFLVSFYNNEISEKSEIFDDQFSVERPDGSNFTLKIRSTKLEDSAMYFCASRIDEKLFFGSGTQLSVL.

The J gene is TRBJ2-4, the V gene TRBV2; the D is unclear. Trimming left V 6 bases short and J 1 base short, with 7 bases between. Germline assignment: CDR1 SNHLY and CDR2 FYNNEI. There are 13 residues in the CDR3. The CDR3 DNA sequence: TGTGCCAGCAGCGAGAGGGCCAAAAACATTCAGTACTTC. Protein product: CASSERAKNIQYF.

The chain recombines TRBV7-6 with TRBJ1-1, with 8 positions matching TRBD1. V gave up 1 base and J gave up 1 base; unmatched junction bases: 8. Per the germline V gene, CDR1 is SGHVS and CDR2 is FNYEAQ. The CDR3 is 17 residues long. The CDR3 is CASSLEPGGMGNTEAFF. The CDR3 DNA follows: TGTGCCAGCAGCTTAGAACCAGGGGGCATGGGGAACACTGAAGCTTTCTTT.

V usage is TRBV2 and J usage is TRBJ2-3; D is uncertain. The CDR3 covers 11 residues. Trimming pared 11 bases from V and 0 bases from J, leaving 6 bases between. Per the germline V gene, CDR1 is SNHLY and CDR2 is FYNNEI. In DNA form, the CDR3 reads TGTGCCTCCGGGAGCACAGATACGCAGTATTTT. Translating it yields CASGSTDTQYF.

V and J are TRBV5-1 and TRBJ2-3, with 11 bases identical to TRBD2. The J segment lost 3 bases and the V segment lost 2 bases, leaving 5 bases of the junction unmatched. There are 16 residues in the CDR3. The germline gives CDR1 SGHRS, CDR2 YFSETQ. CDR3 nucleotide sequence: TGCGCCAGCAGCTTCATAGCGGGAGGGCCGACAGATACGCAGTATTTT. It translates to CASSFIAGGPTDTQYF.

The chain carries TRBV5-1 and TRBJ2-1; weak D call: TRBD2 (6 bases). Trimming stripped 0 bases from V and 3 bases from J, with 16 bases between. Germline CDR1 SGHRS, CDR2 YFSETQ. CDR3 length: 17 amino acids. CDR3 bases: TGCGCCAGCAGCTTGGCTTCGGGTAGCGGAGTCTACAATGAGCAGTTCTTC. Its protein product is CASSLASGSGVYNEQFF.

The chain carries TRBV9 and TRBJ2-1, with TRBD2 matching 7 bases. The CDR3 is made up of 15 amino acids. V was pared by 4 bases and J by 3 bases, with 7 bases of the junction left unmatched. CDR1 SGDLS and CDR2 YYNGEE come from the germline V gene. CDR3 nucleotide sequence: TGTGCCAGCAGCCCCCGGGACTACCACTACAATGAGCAGTTCTTC. Amino acids: CASSPRDYHYNEQFF.

J is TRBJ2-4 and V is TRBV12-5, with D perhaps TRBD1 (6 bases). The V end lost 7 bases, the J end lost 0 bases, and 16 bases lay between the germline ends. The CDR3 loop spans 16 amino acids. Germline lookup yields CDR1 LGHNT and CDR2 FRNRAP. The CDR3 spells CASAPDRTLAKNIQYF. CDR3 in DNA: TGTGCTAGTGCCCCCGACAGGACTCTAGCCAAAAACATTCAGTACTTC.

The chain carries TRBV5-8 and TRBJ1-3; TRBD1 agrees at 9 bases. The J segment lost 4 bases and the V segment lost 2 bases, leaving 4 bases of the junction unmatched. The CDR3 length is 15 residues. The germline V gene has CDR1 SGHTS and CDR2 YDEGEE. CDR3: CASSFWGQGGNTIYF. DNA for the CDR3: TGTGCCAGCAGCTTTTGGGGACAGGGAGGAAACACCATATATTTT.

This clone appeared a few times. The rearrangement joins TRBV29-1 to TRBJ1-1, with 7 bases that match TRBD1. The CDR3 has 12 amino acids. The germline V gene has CDR1 SQVTM and CDR2 ANQGSEA. V gave up 6 bases and J gave up 1 base; unmatched junction bases: 2. The CDR3 is CSVGTANTEAFF. In DNA, the CDR3 is TGCAGCGTCGGGACAGCGAACACTGAAGCTTTCTTT. The full variable domain, rest sourced from reference TRBV29-1 and TRBJ1-1, is SAVISQKPSRDICQRGTSLTIQCQVDSQVTMMFWYRQQPGQSLTLIATANQGSEATYESGFVIDKFPISRPNLTFSTLTVSNMSPEDSSIYLCSVGTANTEAFFGQGTRLTVV.

The V call is TRBV28, the J call TRBJ1-2, with D perhaps TRBD1 (6 bases). V lost 8 bases, J lost 7 bases, and 17 bases lay in between. Per the germline V gene, CDR1 is MDHEN and CDR2 is SYDVKM. The CDR3 sequence is 13 residues long. CDR3 sequence reads: CASRDIATGGYTF. The CDR3, as DNA: TGTGCCAGCCGGGACATCGCCACCGGTGGCTACACCTTC.

The chain links TRBV10-3 to TRBJ2-7; D gene unclear. Deletions cut 4 bases from V and 5 bases from J, with 12 bases between. The germline V gene has CDR1 ENHRY and CDR2 SYGVKD. There are 13 residues in the CDR3. The CDR3 loop is CAISGAVGDEQYF. In DNA, the CDR3 is TGTGCCATCAGTGGGGCCGTCGGTGACGAGCAGTACTTC.